The 7 T cell receptor beta chains presented below share a single source sample, sequenced in a study of cytomegalovirus exposure and HLA in healthy donors. The study ran its PCR with 60 Vbeta and 13 Jbeta primers. TCRdb's table, derived via immunoSEQ multiplex PCR, lists solely in-frame clones and lacks some. Here the sample spans some 54,000 clones, around 84% being singletons. Source material: PBMCs. The receptors shown here come from a male donor in good health and CMV-seronegative.

This clone was observed once. This chain's CDR3 is CASSLSGGRSPLHF. CDR3 nucleotides: TGTGCCAGCAGCCTCTCAGGGGGCCGTTCACCCCTCCACTTT. The rearrangement uses TRBV11-1 and TRBJ1-6; 8 bases are shared with TRBD1. Germline values: CDR1 SGHAT, CDR2 FQDESV (reference sequence). The CDR3 contains 14 residues. Unmatched junction bases numbered 6, after V lost 5 bases and J lost 9 bases.

This clone has a handful of counts. J is TRBJ1-1 and V is TRBV10-3; 8 nucleotides agree with TRBD1. V shed 2 bases and J 7 bases; nucleotides not matched to a gene: 12. Germline V lookup: CDR1 ENHRY, CDR2 SYGVKD. The CDR3 consists of 16 residues. CDR3 nucleotides: TGTGCCATCAGTGAGCAAGGGGGACAGGAGGGTTTTGAAGCTTTCTTT. It codes for CAISEQGGQEGFEAFF.

V is TRBV5-1 and J is TRBJ2-5, with D tentatively TRBD2 (6 bases). Trimming stripped 0 bases from V and 1 base from J, with 7 bases between. CDR3 size: 14 residues. Germline V gives CDR1 SGHRS, CDR2 YFSETQ. Written as DNA, the CDR3 is TGCGCCAGCAGCTTGGGGACTATCCAAGAGACCCAGTACTTC. Protein sequence: CASSLGTIQETQYF.

The gene calls are TRBV7-2 and TRBJ2-1; TRBD1 matches at 7 bases. The CDR3 spans 15 residues. With V trimmed by 3 bases and J by 8 bases, 10 bases remained unmatched. Germline V gives CDR1 SGHTA, CDR2 FQGNSA. The CDR3 here is CASSFSQGVGDEQFF. CDR3 DNA sequence: TGTGCCAGCAGCTTTAGCCAGGGGGTAGGCGATGAGCAGTTCTTC.

This clone was counted between two and nine times. V usage is TRBV5-8 and J usage is TRBJ2-2, with 9 bases identical to TRBD1. The trim removed 0 bases at V and 4 bases at J, leaving 7 bases unmatched. Germline assignment: CDR1 SGHTS and CDR2 YDEGEE. This CDR3 has 17 residues. The CDR3 spells CASSLGTGGERTGELFF. The CDR3, as DNA: TGTGCCAGCAGCTTGGGTACAGGGGGCGAACGCACCGGGGAGCTGTTTTTT.

The CDR3 protein is CASSPGTYNEQFF. Here the CDR3 DNA reads TGTGCCAGCAGCCCAGGGACCTACAATGAGCAGTTCTTC. The rearrangement links TRBV7-7 to TRBJ2-1; possibly TRBD1 for D (5 bases). V was shortened by 5 bases and J by 2 bases, with 7 bases between the two germline ends. Germline V gene data show CDR1 as SSHAT and CDR2 as FNYEAQ (reference sequence). This CDR3 contains 13 residues.

J is TRBJ1-1 and V is TRBV6-1; TRBD1 aligns across 7 bases. The V gene's germline CDR1 is MNHNS and CDR2 SASEGT. J gave up 2 bases and V 2 bases, and 2 bases lay outside the gene matches. The CDR3 sequence is 14 residues long. DNA of the CDR3: TGTGCCAGCAGTGAAACAGGGGCCAACACTGAAGCTTTCTTT. This gives the protein CASSETGANTEAFF.